This TCR beta chain was recovered during a study of T cells expressing NK-cell markers. Study details: The authors derived TCR beta repertoires from sorted CD3+CD56+NKG2C+, CD3+CD56+NKG2C- and CD3+CD56-NKG2C+ T cells. Study-level results: Expanded NKG2C+ T cell clones were not confirmed as HCMV-specific. Top CD8+ clonotypes included the dominant CD3+CD56+NKG2C+ clonotypes in 5 or 6 donors.

Each CDR3 protein gets one entry in TCRdb, which reprocessed the 5' RACE reads and gives no DNA. The table for this sample gives fewer than 550,000 distinct CDR3 sequences. This CDR3 region has 15 residues. The V gene's germline CDR1 is SEHNR and CDR2 FQNEAQ (reference sequence). Concerning this clonotype itself: Its antigen is undetermined.

Sequenced input: blood T cells: a sorted CD56 or NKG2C T cell subset, CD4+ or CD8+ T cells, or bulk PBMC T cells (not recorded which). This receptor was taken from a woman aged 45-59 years in good health. This rearrangement joins TRBV7-9 to TRBJ2-7. CDR3 sequence: CASSSGEIVNDEQYF.